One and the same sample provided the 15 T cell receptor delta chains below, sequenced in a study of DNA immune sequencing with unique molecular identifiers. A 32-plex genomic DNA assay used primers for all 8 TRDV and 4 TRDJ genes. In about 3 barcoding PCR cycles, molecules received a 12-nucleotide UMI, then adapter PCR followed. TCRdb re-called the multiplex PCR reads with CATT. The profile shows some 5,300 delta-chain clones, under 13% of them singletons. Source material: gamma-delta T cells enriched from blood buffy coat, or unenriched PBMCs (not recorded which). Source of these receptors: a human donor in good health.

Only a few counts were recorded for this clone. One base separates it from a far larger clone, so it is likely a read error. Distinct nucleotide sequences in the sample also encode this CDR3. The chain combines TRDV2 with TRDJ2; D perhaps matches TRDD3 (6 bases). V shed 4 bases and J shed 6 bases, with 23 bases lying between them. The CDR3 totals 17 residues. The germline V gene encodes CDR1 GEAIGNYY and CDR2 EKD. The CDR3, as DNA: TGTGCCTGTGATACCGGGCTAGGGGGACCCGAGGCAGCACAACTCTTCTTT. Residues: CACDTGLGGPEAAQLFF.

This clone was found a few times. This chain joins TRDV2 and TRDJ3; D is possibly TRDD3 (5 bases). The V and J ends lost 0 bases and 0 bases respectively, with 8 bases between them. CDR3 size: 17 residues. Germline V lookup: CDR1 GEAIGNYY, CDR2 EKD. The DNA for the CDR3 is TGTGCCTGTGACACCGGTGGGATCTCCTGGGACACCCGACAGATGTTTTTC. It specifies CACDTGGISWDTRQMFF.

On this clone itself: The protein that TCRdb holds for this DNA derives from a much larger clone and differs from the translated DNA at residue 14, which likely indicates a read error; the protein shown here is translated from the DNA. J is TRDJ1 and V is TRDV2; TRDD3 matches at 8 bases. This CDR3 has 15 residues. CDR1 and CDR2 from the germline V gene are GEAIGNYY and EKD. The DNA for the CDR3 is TGTGCCTGTCAGAACCTGGGGGAGGACACCGATAAACTCACCTTT. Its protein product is CACQNLGEDTDKLTF.

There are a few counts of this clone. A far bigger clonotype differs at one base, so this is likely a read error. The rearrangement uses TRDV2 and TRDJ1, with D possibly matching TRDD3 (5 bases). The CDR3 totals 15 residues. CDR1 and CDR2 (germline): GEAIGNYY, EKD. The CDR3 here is CACVTVGEYTDKLIF. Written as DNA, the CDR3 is TGTGCCTGTGTCACCGTAGGGGAGTACACCGATAAACTCATCTTT.

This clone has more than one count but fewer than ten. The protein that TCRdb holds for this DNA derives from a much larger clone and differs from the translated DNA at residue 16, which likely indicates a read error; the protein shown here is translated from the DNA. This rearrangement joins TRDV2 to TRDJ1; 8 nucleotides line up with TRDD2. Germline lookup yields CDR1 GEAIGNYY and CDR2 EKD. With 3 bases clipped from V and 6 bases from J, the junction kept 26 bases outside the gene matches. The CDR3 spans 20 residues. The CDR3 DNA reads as TGTGCCTGTGACGCTCTTCCTACGTCTCTGGGAATAAAGGGGATCCATAAACTCATCTTT. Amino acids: CACDALPTSLGIKGIHKLIF.

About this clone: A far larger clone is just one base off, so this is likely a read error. The CDR3 is CALGGYLSSFTRTWRIRRTDKLIF. The CDR3 DNA reads TGTGCTCTTGGGGGCTATCTCTCTTCCTTTACGCGTACCTGGAGGATACGGAGGACCGATAAACTCATCTTT. The chain joins TRDV1 to TRDJ1, with D perhaps matching TRDD3 (7 bases). As TCRdb names no J gene, one was assigned here on the basis of a DNA match to germline. From germline, CDR1 is TSWWSYY and CDR2 QGS. The CDR3 sequence is 24 residues long. V dropped 4 bases and J dropped 2 bases, with 41 bases sitting between them.

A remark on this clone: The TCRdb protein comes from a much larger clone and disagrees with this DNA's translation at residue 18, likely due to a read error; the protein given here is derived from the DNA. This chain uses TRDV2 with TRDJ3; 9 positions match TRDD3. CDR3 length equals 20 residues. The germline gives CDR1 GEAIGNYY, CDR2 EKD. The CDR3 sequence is CACDPIVLGESSWDTRQLFF. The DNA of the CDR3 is TGTGCCTGTGATCCCATTGTACTGGGGGAAAGCTCCTGGGACACCCGACAGTTGTTTTTC.

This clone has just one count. The CDR3: CALSFLPVGYSGVWTDKLIF. For the CDR3, the DNA is TGTGCTCTGAGCTTCCTGCCCGTGGGATACTCTGGGGTTTGGACCGATAAACTCATCTTT. J gene TRDJ1 was identified, but the V gene was not called; TRDD3, the table's D call, lacks a check against the DNA. The length of the CDR3 is 20 residues.

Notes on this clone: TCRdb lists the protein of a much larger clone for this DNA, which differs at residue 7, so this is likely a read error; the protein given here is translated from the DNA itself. CDR3 nucleotides: TGTGCCTGTGACACCCTGTGGGTTTCTGGGGGACACGAGTACACCGATAAACTCATCTTT. Translation: CACDTLWVSGGHEYTDKLIF. The chain uses TRDV2 and TRDJ1; 8 nucleotides align to TRDD3. CDR1 is GEAIGNYY and CDR2 is EKD in the germline V gene. The CDR3 spans 20 residues. The V gene end was trimmed by 0 bases and the J gene end by 0 bases; junction bases not matched to a gene: 17.

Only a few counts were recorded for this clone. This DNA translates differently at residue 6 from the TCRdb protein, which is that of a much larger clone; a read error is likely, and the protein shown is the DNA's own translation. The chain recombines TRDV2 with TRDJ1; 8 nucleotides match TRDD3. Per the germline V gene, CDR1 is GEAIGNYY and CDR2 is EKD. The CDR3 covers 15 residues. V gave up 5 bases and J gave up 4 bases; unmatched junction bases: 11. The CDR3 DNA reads TGTGCCTGTGCCCAACAGGGGGATAGGGACGATAAACTCATCTTT. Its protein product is CACAQQGDRDDKLIF.

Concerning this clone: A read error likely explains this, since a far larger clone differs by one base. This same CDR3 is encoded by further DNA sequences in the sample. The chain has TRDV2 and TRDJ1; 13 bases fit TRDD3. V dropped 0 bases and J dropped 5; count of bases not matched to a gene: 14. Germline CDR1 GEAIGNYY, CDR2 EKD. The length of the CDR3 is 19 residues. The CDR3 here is CACDTVPELGDTRTDKLIF. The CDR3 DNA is TGTGCCTGTGACACCGTCCCAGAACTGGGGGATACGCGCACAGATAAACTCATCTTT.

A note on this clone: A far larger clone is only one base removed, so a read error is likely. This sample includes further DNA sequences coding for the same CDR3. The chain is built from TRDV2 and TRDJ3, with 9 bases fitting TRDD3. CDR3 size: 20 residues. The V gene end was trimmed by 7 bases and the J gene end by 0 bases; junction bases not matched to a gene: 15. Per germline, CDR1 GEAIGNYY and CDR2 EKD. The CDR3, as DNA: TGTGCCTGCGATCCCATTGTACTGGGGGAAAGCTCCTGGGACACCCGACAGATGTTTTTC. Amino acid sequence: CACDPIVLGESSWDTRQMFF.

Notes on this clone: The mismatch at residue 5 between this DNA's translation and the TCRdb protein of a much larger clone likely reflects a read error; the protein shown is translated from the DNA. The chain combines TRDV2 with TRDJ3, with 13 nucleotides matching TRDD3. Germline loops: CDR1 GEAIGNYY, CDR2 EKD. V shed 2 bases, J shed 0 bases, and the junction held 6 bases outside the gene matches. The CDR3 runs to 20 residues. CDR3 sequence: CACDIVLGDTRSWDTRQMFF. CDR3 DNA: TGTGCCTGTGACATAGTACTGGGGGATACGCGCTCCTGGGACACCCGACAGATGTTTTTC.

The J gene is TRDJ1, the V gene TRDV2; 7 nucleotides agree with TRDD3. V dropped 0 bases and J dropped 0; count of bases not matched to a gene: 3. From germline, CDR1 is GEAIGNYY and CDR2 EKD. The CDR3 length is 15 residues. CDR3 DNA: TGTGCCTGTGACACCGGCTGGGGGTACACCGATAAACTCATCTTT. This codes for CACDTGWGYTDKLIF.

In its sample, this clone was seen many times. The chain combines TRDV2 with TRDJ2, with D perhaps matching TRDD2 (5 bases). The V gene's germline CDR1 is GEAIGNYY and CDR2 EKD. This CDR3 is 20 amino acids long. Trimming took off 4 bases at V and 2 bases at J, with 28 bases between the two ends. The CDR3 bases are TGTGCCTGTGATCTCTTCCCCGTGGGTACCGGTCTTGGGTTGACAGCACAACTCTTCTTT. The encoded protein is CACDLFPVGTGLGLTAQLFF.